The present T cell receptor beta chain was sequenced within a study of T cell changes during pregnancy in multiple sclerosis. The CDR3 is made up of 15 amino acids. Germline CDR1 is MNHNY and CDR2 is SVGAGI (reference sequence). The germline V and J ends were trimmed by 1 base and 0 bases, with 8 bases remaining between them. Profiled with immunoSEQ multiplex PCR; TCRdb holds only in-frame clones, not every one. The profile covers roughly 40,000 clones, with 75% to 95% appearing a single time and over 6.5% taken by the ten largest. The TCR originated in a female donor with multiple sclerosis, enrolled in a pregnancy study. The material was CD8+ T cells from peripheral blood mononuclear cells, obtained before pregnancy. The rearrangement uses TRBV6-6 and TRBJ2-3, with D possibly matching TRBD1 (5 bases). The CDR3 coding sequence is TGTGCCAGCAGTTACTTTGGGGCGAGCACAGATACGCAGTATTTT. It encodes CASSYFGASTDTQYF.